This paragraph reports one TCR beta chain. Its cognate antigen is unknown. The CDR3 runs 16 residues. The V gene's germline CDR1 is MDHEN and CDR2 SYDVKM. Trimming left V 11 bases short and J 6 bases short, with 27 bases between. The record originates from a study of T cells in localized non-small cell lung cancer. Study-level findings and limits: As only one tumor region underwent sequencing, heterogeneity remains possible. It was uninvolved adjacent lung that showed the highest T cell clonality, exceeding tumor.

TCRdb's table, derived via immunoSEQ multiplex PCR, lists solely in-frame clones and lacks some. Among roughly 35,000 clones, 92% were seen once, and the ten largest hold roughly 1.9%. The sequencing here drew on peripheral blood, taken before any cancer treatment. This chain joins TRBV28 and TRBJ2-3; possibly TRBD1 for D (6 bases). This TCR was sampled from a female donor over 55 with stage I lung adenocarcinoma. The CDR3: CAVGELTGTPDDTQYF. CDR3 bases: TGTGCCGTGGGTGAATTGACCGGGACACCGGATGATACGCAGTATTTT.